The clone carrying this T cell receptor (beta chain) appeared a single time. Its cognate antigen is unknown. This record comes from a study of T cell responses to AZD1222 COVID-19 vaccine. General study points: The donor cohort was predominantly white British with a female majority, and clonal diversity may have been underestimated. Unmutated variant regions reportedly attract nearly half of all spike-specific TCRs. Along spike, vaccine-associated CD4 TCRs were found throughout, with dominance at 160-218 and 743-854.

Only in-frame clones appear in the TCRdb table, and some are missing; sequencing was by immunoSEQ multiplex PCR. In the table there are 130,000 to 150,000 clones, roughly 93% of which are singletons. J gave up 8 bases and V 1 base, and 11 bases lay outside the gene matches. The CDR3 loop spans 16 amino acids. CDR1 LNHDA and CDR2 SQIVND come from the germline V gene (reference sequence). This sequence was found in an adult who had recovered from COVID-19. The starting material was peripheral blood, obtained after recovery from COVID-19. This chain uses TRBV19 with TRBJ2-1; 7 nucleotides match TRBD2. The CDR3 sequence is CASSIGAVRGGDEQFF. In DNA form, the CDR3 reads TGTGCCAGTAGTATAGGAGCCGTCCGCGGGGGTGATGAGCAGTTCTTC.